What follows are 19 T cell receptor beta chains derived from one specimen sequenced in a study of glioma-infiltrating T cells (dated by TCRdb to the mid-2010s). The listed sequencing device is Illumina MiSeq. The iRepertoire nested amplicon-rescue multiplex PCR (arm-PCR) platform was used to amplify TCR alpha and beta CDR3 regions from RNA. TCRdb took the public reads, trimmed them with fastp at Q25, ran MiXCR for clone calling and kept in-frame beta chains. Every CDR3 protein is listed once, alongside the most common genes and DNA of its rows. Present in this sample are approximately 88,000 distinct CDR3 sequences, 20% to 25% of which were seen just once. The top ten hold around 7% of the sample. Sequencing used glioma tissue, nonneoplastic brain tissue, or PBMCs (not recorded which). The receptors were gathered from a human donor with low-grade glioma or glioblastoma, undergoing nonglioma brain surgery, or in good health (not recorded which).

Notes on this clonotype: This sequence may be a read error, since a much larger clone differs from it by one base. The V gene is TRBV20-1, the J gene TRBJ2-2; possible D gene TRBD1, 6 bases. The V and J ends lost 6 bases and 3 bases respectively, with 23 bases between them. CDR3 size: 17 residues. The germline gives CDR1 DFQATT, CDR2 SNEGSKA (reference sequence). The CDR3 nucleotides read TGCAGTGCCTCAAAAATGCCACAGGGTATAGACACCGGGGAGCTGTTTTTT. Its protein product is CSASKMPQGIDTGELFF.

This clonotype occurred once. Just one base apart from a much larger clone, this may be a read error. The chain links TRBV18 to TRBJ2-5, with D possibly being TRBD1 (6 bases). Germline lookup yields CDR1 KGHSH and CDR2 LQKENI. CDR3 length: 15 amino acids. CDR3 amino acids: CASSPPDRLQETQHF. The CDR3 DNA is TGTGCCAGCTCACCACCGGACAGACTCCAAGAGACCCAGCACTTC.

The sample holds many counts of this clonotype. The chain has TRBV20-1 and TRBJ1-2; 11 nucleotides agree with TRBD1. CDR3 length: 13 residues. J gave up 7 bases and V 6 bases, and 7 bases lay outside the gene matches. Germline V CDR1 and CDR2: DFQATT, SNEGSKA (reference sequence). CDR3 loop: CSAKDRGRFGYTF. Written as DNA, the CDR3 is TGCAGTGCAAAGGACAGGGGGCGGTTTGGCTACACCTTC.

Many counts were recorded for this clonotype. The chain is built from TRBV6-4 and TRBJ1-1; possible D gene TRBD1, 6 bases. Germline V CDR1 and CDR2: MRHNA, SNTAGT. CDR3 size: 13 residues. V lost 4 bases and J 5 bases, leaving 11 bases between the germline ends. In DNA form, the CDR3 reads TGTGCCAGCAGTGCAGGGGCAAGGACTGAAGCTTTCTTT. It yields the protein CASSAGARTEAFF.

This clonotype has at least ten counts. The chain is built from TRBV6-1 and TRBJ2-1, with a weak D call TRBD2 (6 bases). The germline V gene encodes CDR1 MNHNS and CDR2 SASEGT. There are 13 residues in the CDR3. V lost 5 bases to trimming and J lost 7 bases, with 12 bases between them. CDR3 sequence (DNA): TGTGCCAGCAGTTTTGCGGGGTTGAATGAGCAGTTCTTC. It encodes CASSFAGLNEQFF.

This clonotype was counted many times. The rearrangement joins TRBV18 to TRBJ2-5; D is possibly TRBD1 (6 bases). Germline CDR1 KGHSH, CDR2 LQKENI. This CDR3 region has 13 residues. Deletions cut 8 bases from V and 5 bases from J, with 15 bases between. CDR3: CASSPGQGETQYF. Here the CDR3 DNA reads TGTGCCAGCAGCCCTGGTCAGGGGGAGACCCAGTACTTC.

This clonotype was seen ten or more times. Here the CDR3 reads CASSPTQGYGYTF. The CDR3 region has the DNA TGTGCCAGTAGTCCCACCCAGGGATATGGCTACACCTTC. V gene TRBV19 combines with J gene TRBJ1-2; D perhaps matches TRBD1 (5 bases). V was trimmed by 5 bases and J by 5 bases, leaving 12 bases between them. The CDR3 is 13 residues long. Germline V gene sequence: CDR1 LNHDA, CDR2 SQIVND (reference sequence).

In its sample, this clonotype was seen many times. The chain joins TRBV6-1 to TRBJ1-5; 8 bases line up with TRBD1. The CDR3 sequence is 12 residues long. CDR1 is MNHNS and CDR2 is SASEGT in the germline V gene. This chain's CDR3 is CAVGTGGRPQHF. The CDR3 nucleotides are TGTGCGGTCGGGACAGGTGGACGGCCCCAGCATTTT.

The rearrangement links TRBV6-5 to TRBJ2-7; a weak D match, TRBD2 (6 bases). Per the germline V gene, CDR1 is MNHEY and CDR2 is SVGAGI. The CDR3 has 15 amino acids. V was shortened by 4 bases and J by 3 bases, with 16 bases between the two germline ends. Here the CDR3 reads CASSFPGPGVYEQYF. The CDR3 DNA reads as TGTGCCAGCAGTTTTCCGGGGCCGGGGGTCTACGAGCAGTACTTC.

A word on this clonotype: A much larger clone differs from this one at a single base, so this may be a read error. The gene calls are TRBV3-1 and TRBJ2-7; D remains ambiguous. The germline CDR1 and CDR2 sequences are LGHDT and YNNKEL (reference sequence). This CDR3 spans 13 amino acids. Between the trimmed V and J ends, which lost 1 base and 6 bases, there was a span of 10 bases. The CDR3: CASSQAPHCEQYF. The CDR3 bases are TGTGCCAGCAGCCAAGCTCCCCACTGCGAGCAGTACTTC.

Ten or more counts support this clonotype. This chain links TRBV4-2 with TRBJ2-7; 10 bases align to TRBD2. This CDR3 comprises 15 residues. J gave up 5 bases and V 0 bases, and 4 bases lay outside the gene matches. CDR1 is LGHNA, CDR2 YNFKEQ, per germline. CDR3 sequence (DNA): TGTGCCAGCAGCCAAGACCTAGCGGGAGTCAACGAGCAGTACTTC. It encodes CASSQDLAGVNEQYF.

This CDR3 is CAWTTGTLNTEAFF. The CDR3, as DNA: TGTGCCTGGACTACCGGGACACTGAACACTGAAGCTTTCTTT. V gene TRBV30 combines with J gene TRBJ1-1, with D tentatively TRBD1 (6 bases). This CDR3 region has 14 residues. V gave up 4 bases and J gave up 0 bases, with 12 bases separating them. Germline CDR1 GTSNPN, CDR2 SVGIG (reference sequence).

This clonotype was seen more than once but under ten times. V gene TRBV19 combines with J gene TRBJ2-1; 14 nucleotides agree with TRBD2. The junction had 7 bases not matched to a gene; V was cut back by 5 bases and J by 10 bases. CDR1 and CDR2 from the germline V gene are LNHDA and SQIVND (reference sequence). CDR3 length equals 15 residues. The CDR3: CASSQGTSGSLEQFF. CDR3 coding DNA: TGTGCCAGTAGTCAAGGGACTAGCGGGAGCCTGGAGCAGTTCTTC.

This clonotype was seen at least ten times. This chain connects TRBV7-2 to TRBJ2-3, with D possibly TRBD2 on 8 matching bases. The CDR3 contains 17 residues. CDR1 and CDR2 (germline): SGHTA, FQGNSA. With 4 bases removed from V and 2 bases from J, the gap between germline ends came to 19 bases. CDR3 in amino acids: CASSSRGGGGPTDTQYF. CDR3 nucleotides: TGTGCCAGCAGCTCCAGAGGGGGCGGGGGGCCCACAGATACGCAGTATTTT. Based on the CDR3 plus reference TRBV7-2 and TRBJ2-3, the full variable domain is GAGVSQSPSNKVTEKGKDVELRCDPISGHTALYWYRQSLGQGLEFLIYFQGNSAPDKSGLPSDRFSAERTGGSVSTLTIQRTQQEDSAVYLCASSSRGGGGPTDTQYFGPGTRLTVL.

The gene calls are TRBV12-3 or TRBV12-4 and TRBJ1-1; tentative D call: TRBD1 (5 bases). The CDR3 is 13 amino acids. V was cut by 10 bases and J by 11 bases, with 23 bases left in between. The DNA of the CDR3 is TGTGCCAACAGGTCCCAAACGAGGGAATGGGCTTTCTTT. Its protein product is CANRSQTREWAFF.

This clonotype was found a few times. The chain is built from TRBV20-1 and TRBJ2-7; D perhaps matches TRBD2 (7 bases). Between the trimmed V and J ends, which lost 0 bases and 5 bases, there was a span of 17 bases. Germline CDR1 DFQATT, CDR2 SNEGSKA (reference sequence). This CDR3 has 15 residues. The CDR3 loop reads CSARDPGGLKNEQYF. The DNA of the CDR3 is TGCAGTGCTAGAGATCCGGGGGGCCTAAAAAACGAGCAGTACTTC.

This clonotype occurred once. This rearrangement joins TRBV20-1 to TRBJ1-2; D not resolved. The ends were cut back, 4 bases at V and 12 bases at J, with 24 bases in the middle. CDR1 and CDR2 from the germline V gene are DFQATT and SNEGSKA (reference sequence). This CDR3 has 14 residues. CDR3 sequence (DNA): TGCAGTGCTACCGGCACACAGATGGGTGGCGGAGACACCTTC. As protein: CSATGTQMGGGDTF.

Concerning this clonotype: Sequence at one end of the junction differs from germline and may be a read error. The chain uses TRBV19 and TRBJ2-7, with TRBD2 as a possible D gene (6 bases). The CDR3 has 14 residues. Germline CDR1 reads LNHDA; CDR2 reads SQIVND (reference sequence). CDR3 bases: TGTGCCAATAGTGACGGATTAGCGGACTACGAGCAGTACTTC. It specifies CANSDGLADYEQYF.

V gene TRBV19 combines with J gene TRBJ2-1, with 11 bases fitting TRBD1. CDR1 and CDR2 (germline): LNHDA, SQIVND (reference sequence). The CDR3 has 16 amino acids. The J segment lost 3 bases and the V segment lost 7 bases, leaving 8 bases of the junction unmatched. The CDR3 loop reads CASTVYGTGGYNEQFF. CDR3 in DNA: TGTGCCAGTACCGTTTATGGGACAGGGGGCTACAATGAGCAGTTCTTC. The variable domain in full, with the rest retrieved from reference TRBV19 and TRBJ2-1, is DGGITQSPKYLFRKEGQNVTLSCEQNLNHDAMYWYRQDPGQGLRLIYYSQIVNDFQKGDIAEGYSVSREKKESFPLTVTSAQKNPTAFYLCASTVYGTGGYNEQFFGPGTRLTVL.